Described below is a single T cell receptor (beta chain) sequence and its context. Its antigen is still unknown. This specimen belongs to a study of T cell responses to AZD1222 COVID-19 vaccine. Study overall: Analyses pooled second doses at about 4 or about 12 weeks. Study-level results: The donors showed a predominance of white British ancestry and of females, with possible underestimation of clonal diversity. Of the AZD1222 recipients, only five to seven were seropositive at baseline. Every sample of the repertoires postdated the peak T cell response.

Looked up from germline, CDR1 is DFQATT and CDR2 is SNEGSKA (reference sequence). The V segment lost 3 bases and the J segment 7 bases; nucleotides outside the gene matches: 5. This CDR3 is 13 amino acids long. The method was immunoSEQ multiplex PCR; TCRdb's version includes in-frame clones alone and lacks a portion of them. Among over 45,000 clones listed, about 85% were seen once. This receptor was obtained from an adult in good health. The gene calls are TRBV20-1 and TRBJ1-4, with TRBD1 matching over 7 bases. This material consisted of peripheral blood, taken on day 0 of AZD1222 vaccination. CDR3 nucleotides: TGCAGTGCTAGTGGGCAGGGGGGTGAAAAACTGTTTTTT. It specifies CSASGQGGEKLFF.